The 21 T cell receptor beta chains below all came from one sample that was sequenced in a study of beta chain features in type 1 diabetes. What was sequenced were expressed TCRB transcripts, since all of the isolated RNA had been reverse transcribed. Here immunoSEQ multiplex PCR was the method, and the copy in TCRdb shows in-frame clones only, minus some. In the table there are fewer than 400,000 clones, around 8% of which are singletons. The sequencing input was central memory CD4+ T cells from blood. These TCRs come from a woman aged 18 to 35 in good health.

This clone appeared a few times. The chain recombines TRBV5-1 with TRBJ1-5; unclear D gene. The CDR3 runs to 14 residues. V lost 3 bases to trimming and J lost 4 bases, with 11 bases between them. Germline values: CDR1 SGHRS, CDR2 YFSETQ. The CDR3 nucleotides are TGCGCCAGCAGCTCTGGGATAAGGAATCAGCCCCAGCATTTT. It is translated as CASSSGIRNQPQHF.

The genes are TRBV19 and TRBJ2-2, with 9 bases that match TRBD2. Losses at the gene ends were 2 bases for V and 9 bases for J; bases not matched to a gene: 7. CDR3 length: 15 amino acids. Germline CDR1 reads LNHDA; CDR2 reads SQIVND (reference sequence). CDR3 residues: CASSISAGTSRELFF. CDR3 nucleotides: TGTGCCAGTAGTATATCGGCCGGGACTAGCAGGGAGCTGTTTTTT.

The J gene is TRBJ1-2, the V gene TRBV2; D is perhaps TRBD1 (6 bases). Germline V gene sequence: CDR1 SNHLY, CDR2 FYNNEI. The germline V and J ends were trimmed by 5 bases and 5 bases, with 21 bases remaining between them. This CDR3 comprises 16 residues. CDR3 residues: CASSPQGETGGYGYTF. In nucleotides, the CDR3 is TGTGCCAGCAGTCCCCAAGGGGAGACAGGAGGTTATGGCTACACCTTC.

The rearrangement links TRBV11-2 to TRBJ1-1, with a tentative D call TRBD1 (5 bases). There are 18 residues in the CDR3. Looked up from germline, CDR1 is SGHAT and CDR2 is FQNNGV. V lost 2 bases to trimming and J lost 1 base, with 20 bases between them. CDR3 in DNA: TGTGCCAGCAGCTTACGTGGGGGGGGATATGCACGGAACACTGAAGCTTTCTTT. This sequence encodes CASSLRGGGYARNTEAFF.

A word on this clone: Other DNA sequences in the same sample also yield this CDR3. This sequence joins TRBV7-2 and TRBJ2-7; the D is unclear. From germline, CDR1 is SGHTA and CDR2 FQGNSA. Trimming stripped 5 bases from V and 0 bases from J, with 2 bases between. This CDR3 spans 11 amino acids. Written as DNA, the CDR3 is TGTGCCAGCAGCCCCTCCTACGAGCAGTACTTC. This encodes CASSPSYEQYF.

CDR3: CATSRTRGSNQPQHF. CDR3 DNA sequence: TGTGCCACCAGCAGAACCAGGGGATCCAATCAGCCCCAGCATTTT. This rearrangement joins TRBV15 to TRBJ1-5; a possible D gene is TRBD1 (6 bases). V lost 2 bases, J lost 3 bases, and 11 bases lay in between. The germline CDR1 and CDR2 sequences are LNHNV and YYDKDF (reference sequence). CDR3 length: 15 residues.

This clone was seen only a few times. The rearrangement uses TRBV19 and TRBJ2-1; 14 bases are a match to TRBD2. V trimming: 5 bases; J trimming: 8 bases; junction bases outside the gene matches: 5. The V gene's germline CDR1 is LNHDA and CDR2 SQIVND (reference sequence). The CDR3 extends over 15 amino acids. CDR3 nucleotides: TGTGCCAGTAGTGGCCGGACTAGCGGGAGGTATGAGCAGTTCTTC. Protein: CASSGRTSGRYEQFF.

This clone was seen a few times. J is TRBJ2-6 and V is TRBV10-1; D is perhaps TRBD2 (6 bases). The CDR3 runs to 15 residues. Germline CDR1 and CDR2: WNHNN and SYGVQD (reference sequence). The V end lost 2 bases, the J end lost 2 bases, and 7 bases lay between the germline ends. CDR3 DNA: TGCGCCAGCAGTGAGGGGGGGACTGGGGCCAACGTCCTGACTTTC. Translating it yields CASSEGGTGANVLTF.

This clone showed up just a few times. V is TRBV4-3 and J is TRBJ2-2, with D possibly matching TRBD1 (5 bases). Germline CDR1 is LGHNA and CDR2 is YSLEER. The CDR3 runs to 20 residues. Deletions cut 1 base from V and 6 bases from J, with 27 bases between. CDR3 nucleotide sequence: TGCGCCAGCAGCCAAGTCCTCCAGGGTTTCGGCTTAAGGTTGGCCGGGGAGCTGTTTTTT. It translates to CASSQVLQGFGLRLAGELFF.

This clone was detected ten times or more. The CDR3 here is CASRNTGELFF. The CDR3 bases are TGTGCCAGCAGAAACACCGGGGAGCTGTTTTTT. The chain carries TRBV7-8 and TRBJ2-2, with D unresolved. CDR3 length: 11 amino acids. Germline loops: CDR1 SGHVS, CDR2 FQNEAQ. V dropped 6 bases and J dropped 2 bases, with 1 base sitting between them.

This sequence joins TRBV7-9 and TRBJ2-1; D ambiguous. V lost 8 bases and J 8 bases, leaving 10 bases between the germline ends. Germline V lookup: CDR1 SEHNR, CDR2 FQNEAQ (reference sequence). The CDR3 has 11 amino acids. CDR3 bases: TGTGCCAGCGGCAGGAGTGATGAGCAGTTCTTC. It yields the protein CASGRSDEQFF.

The genes are TRBV28 and TRBJ2-1, with 12 bases identical to TRBD1. With V trimmed by 3 bases and J by 8 bases, 5 bases remained unmatched. The CDR3 runs 15 residues. Per the germline V gene, CDR1 is MDHEN and CDR2 is SYDVKM. The CDR3 is CASSFWDRGQDEQFF. DNA of the CDR3: TGTGCCAGCAGTTTTTGGGACAGGGGGCAAGATGAGCAGTTCTTC.

This chain links TRBV19 with TRBJ1-1; 7 bases fit TRBD1. The CDR3 runs to 14 residues. Trimming cost V 5 bases and J 4 bases; bases outside gene matches: 7. Germline values: CDR1 LNHDA, CDR2 SQIVND (reference sequence). The CDR3 spells CASSLSTGTTEAFF. The CDR3 bases are TGTGCCAGTAGTCTCTCGACAGGGACCACTGAAGCTTTCTTT. Filled out from reference TRBV19 and TRBJ1-1, the complete variable domain reads DGGITQSPKYLFRKEGQNVTLSCEQNLNHDAMYWYRQDPGQGLRLIYYSQIVNDFQKGDIAEGYSVSREKKESFPLTVTSAQKNPTAFYLCASSLSTGTTEAFFGQGTRLTVV.

This clone was observed many times. The chain links TRBV12-5 to TRBJ2-3; D possibly uses TRBD1 or TRBD2 (5 bases each). This CDR3 has 13 amino acids. Trimming stripped 1 base from V and 15 bases from J, with 17 bases between. Germline CDR1 is LGHNT and CDR2 is FRNRAP. The CDR3 is CASGLDQGDLHYF. The CDR3 DNA follows: TGTGCTAGTGGTTTGGACCAGGGAGATCTCCACTATTTT.

This clone turned up a few times. The rearrangement uses TRBV5-6 and TRBJ2-3, with D tentatively TRBD1 (7 bases). Germline loops: CDR1 SGHDT, CDR2 YYEEEE. The CDR3 has 15 amino acids. V shed 4 bases and J shed 2 bases, with 14 bases lying between them. In DNA, the CDR3 is TGTGCCAGCAGCGTCAGGAGGGGGCACACAGATACGCAGTATTTT. Protein: CASSVRRGHTDTQYF.

V gene TRBV5-4 combines with J gene TRBJ2-3; TRBD1 might be the D (6 bases). Germline CDR1 SGHNT, CDR2 YYREEE (reference sequence). V lost 4 bases and J 6 bases, leaving 12 bases between the germline ends. The CDR3 is 13 residues long. CDR3 region: CASSGYQGDTQYF. The CDR3 DNA sequence: TGTGCCAGCAGCGGATACCAGGGGGATACGCAGTATTTT. The full variable domain, rest sourced from reference TRBV5-4 and TRBJ2-3, is ETGVTQSPTHLIKTRGQQVTLRCSSQSGHNTVSWYQQALGQGPQFIFQYYREEENGRGNFPPRFSGLQFPNYSSELNVNALELDDSALYLCASSGYQGDTQYFGPGTRLTVL.

This clone has more than one count but fewer than ten. It is likely a read error, because the conserved phenylalanine at the end of the CDR3 is missing. It is unclear where the CDR3 begins or ends on the DNA, so no DNA is shown, and the CDR3 is as TCRdb lists it. This chain connects TRBV11-2 to TRBJ2-3; the table gives TRBD2 as D, unverified against the DNA. Looked up from germline, CDR1 is SGHAT and CDR2 is FQNNGV. The CDR3 comprises 12 residues, both ends counted. This chain's CDR3 is CASSLDRTSAFT.

The chain uses TRBV7-8 and TRBJ2-5, with D maybe TRBD1 (5 bases). Germline lookup yields CDR1 SGHVS and CDR2 FQNEAQ. V was cut by 1 base and J by 7 bases, with 16 bases left in between. The CDR3 has 15 residues. The CDR3 protein is CASSLDQGPGWTQYF. For the CDR3, the DNA is TGTGCCAGCAGCTTAGATCAGGGTCCCGGTTGGACCCAGTACTTC. The full variable domain, in which reference TRBV7-8 and TRBJ2-5 provide the parts outside the CDR3, is GAGVSQSPRYKVAKRGQDVALRCDPISGHVSLFWYQQALGQGPEFLTYFQNEAQLDKSGLPSDRFFAERPEGSVSTLKIQRTQQEDSAVYLCASSLDQGPGWTQYFGPGTRLLVL.

The sample holds a few counts of this clone. The chain combines TRBV7-3 with TRBJ1-2; maybe TRBD1 (6 bases). V was pared by 2 bases and J by 4 bases, with 11 bases between. The length of the CDR3 is 14 residues. CDR1 is SGHTA, CDR2 FQGTGA, per germline. The CDR3 spells CASSLGADSYGYTF. The CDR3 DNA reads TGTGCCAGCAGCTTAGGGGCGGACAGCTATGGCTACACCTTC.

The chain joins TRBV6-5 to TRBJ2-7; 10 positions match TRBD2. The junction had 11 bases not matched to a gene; V was cut back by 6 bases and J by 6 bases. This CDR3 is built from 15 residues. CDR1 is MNHEY, CDR2 SVGAGI, per germline. Here the CDR3 reads CASRPLAGERIEQYF. In nucleotides, the CDR3 is TGTGCCAGCAGACCGCTAGCGGGAGAGAGAATCGAGCAGTACTTC.

This clone was picked up many times. V and J are TRBV14 and TRBJ1-3, with D unresolved. The V gene lost 0 bases and the J gene lost 4 bases, with 10 bases spanning the gap. Germline V gene lookup returns CDR1 SGHDN and CDR2 FVKESK. The CDR3 sequence is 15 residues long. CDR3 in DNA: TGTGCCAGCAGCCAAGATCCGGGGAGCGGAAACACCATATATTTT. It specifies CASSQDPGSGNTIYF.